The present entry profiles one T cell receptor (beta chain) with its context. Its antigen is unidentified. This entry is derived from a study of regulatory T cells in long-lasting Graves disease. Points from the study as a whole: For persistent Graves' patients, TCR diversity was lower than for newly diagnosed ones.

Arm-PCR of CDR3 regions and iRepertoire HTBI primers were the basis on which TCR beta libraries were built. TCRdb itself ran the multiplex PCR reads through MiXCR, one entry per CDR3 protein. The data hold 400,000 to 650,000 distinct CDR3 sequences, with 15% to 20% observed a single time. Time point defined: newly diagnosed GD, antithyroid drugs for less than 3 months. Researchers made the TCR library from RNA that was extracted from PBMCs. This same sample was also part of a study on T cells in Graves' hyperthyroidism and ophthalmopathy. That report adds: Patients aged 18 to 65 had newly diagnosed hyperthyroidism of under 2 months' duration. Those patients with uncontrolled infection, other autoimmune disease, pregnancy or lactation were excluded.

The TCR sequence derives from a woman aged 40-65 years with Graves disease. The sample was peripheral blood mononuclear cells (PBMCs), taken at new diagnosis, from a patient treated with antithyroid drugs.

In DNA form, the CDR3 reads TGCGCCAGCAGCCAAGAGGCGGGGGTGGGGGCTCAGTACTTC. Its protein product is CASSQEAGVGAQYF. The rearrangement uses TRBV4-1 and TRBJ2-4; possible D gene TRBD2, 7 bases. Germline CDR1 MGHRA, CDR2 YSYEKL. V was clipped by 0 bases and J by 12 bases, with 15 bases between them. The CDR3 consists of 14 residues.